Sequencing of this T cell receptor beta chain was carried out in a study of shared clonotypes between healthy human individuals. Study in general: The composition of the donors was a couple of women and a few men aged 18 to 49.

This clone has just one count. Its antigen is still unknown. Germline V CDR1 and CDR2: SGHRS, YFSETQ. The ends were cut back, 2 bases at V and 2 bases at J, with 10 bases in the middle. The CDR3 totals 14 residues. Some clones are missing from TCRdb's copy, which holds only in-frame ones; the method was immunoSEQ multiplex PCR. The sample yields roughly 2.2 million clones, 85% to 95% seen once. General study points: Clonotypes not shared had lower generation probabilities than those common to all four donors.

This receptor was taken from a man between 18 and 35 years old in good health. Some clones in this sample may be carry-over from other donors' samples. Sample: naive CD4+ T cells from PBMCs. Sample subset: CD45RA+ positively selected. The chain employs TRBV5-1 and TRBJ1-2; D is perhaps TRBD1 (5 bases). CDR3 in DNA: TGCGCCAGCAGCTTAACAGGCTGGAACTATGGCTACACCTTC. This sequence encodes CASSLTGWNYGYTF.